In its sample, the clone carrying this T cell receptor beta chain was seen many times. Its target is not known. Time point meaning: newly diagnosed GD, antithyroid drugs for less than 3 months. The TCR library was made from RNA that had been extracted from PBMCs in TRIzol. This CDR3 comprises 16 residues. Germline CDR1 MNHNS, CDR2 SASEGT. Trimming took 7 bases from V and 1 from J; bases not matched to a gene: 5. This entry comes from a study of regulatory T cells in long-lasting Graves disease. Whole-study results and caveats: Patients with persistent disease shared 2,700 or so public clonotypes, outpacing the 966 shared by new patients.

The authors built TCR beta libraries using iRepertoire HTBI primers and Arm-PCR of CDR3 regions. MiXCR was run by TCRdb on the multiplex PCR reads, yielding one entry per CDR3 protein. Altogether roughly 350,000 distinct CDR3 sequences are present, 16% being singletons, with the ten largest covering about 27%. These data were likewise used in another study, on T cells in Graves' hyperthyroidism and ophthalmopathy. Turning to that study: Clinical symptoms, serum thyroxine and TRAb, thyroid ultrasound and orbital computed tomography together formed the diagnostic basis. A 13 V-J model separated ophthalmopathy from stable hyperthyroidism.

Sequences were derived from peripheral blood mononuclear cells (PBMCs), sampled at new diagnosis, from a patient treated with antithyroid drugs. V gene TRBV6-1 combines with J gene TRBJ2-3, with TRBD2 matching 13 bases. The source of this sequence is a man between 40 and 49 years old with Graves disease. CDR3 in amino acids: CASTRGTSGGTDTQYF. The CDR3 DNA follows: TGTGCCAGCACCCGGGGGACTAGCGGGGGCACAGATACGCAGTATTTT.